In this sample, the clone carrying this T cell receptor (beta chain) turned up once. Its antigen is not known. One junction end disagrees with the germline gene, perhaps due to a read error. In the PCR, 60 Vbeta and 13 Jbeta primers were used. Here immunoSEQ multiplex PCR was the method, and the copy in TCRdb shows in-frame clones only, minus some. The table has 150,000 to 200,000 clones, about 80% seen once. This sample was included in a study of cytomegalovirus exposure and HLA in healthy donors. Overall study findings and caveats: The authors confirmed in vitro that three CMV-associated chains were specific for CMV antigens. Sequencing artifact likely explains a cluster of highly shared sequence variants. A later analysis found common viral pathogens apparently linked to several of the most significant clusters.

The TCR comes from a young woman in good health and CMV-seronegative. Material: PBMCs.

The DNA of the CDR3 is TGTGCCAGCACACGGACAGGGGGCCCTGGGGCCAACGGCCTGACTTTC. The encoded protein is CASTRTGGPGANGLTF. The chain links TRBV2 to TRBJ2-6, with 11 bases matching TRBD1. The CDR3 length is 16 residues. The germline V gene has CDR1 SNHLY and CDR2 FYNNEI.